These T cell receptor beta chains were read from a single sample in a study of Ad26.COV2.S vaccination and SARS-CoV-2 variants. Generated by immunoSEQ multiplex PCR, the TCRdb table keeps only in-frame clones and is missing some. The data hold about 440,000 clones, with about 90% observed a single time. The sequences come from peripheral blood, collected in a trial of Ad26.COV2.S vaccine versus placebo. These receptors all come from a person between 18 and 59 years old who received the Ad26.COV2.S COVID-19 vaccine or a placebo. CDR3s include the opening cysteine and the closing phenylalanine or tryptophan. D genes are given only for firm matches. Only some rows state a clone size, as once, few, many or a class for expanded clones.

CDR3: CASSLNGAEKETQYF
DNA: TGCGCCAGCAGCTTGAACGGGGCAGAAAAAGAGACCCAGTACTTC
V: TRBV5-1
D: -
J: TRBJ2-5
size: -

CDR3: CASGRTDTQYF
DNA: TGTGCCAGCGGCCGCACAGATACGCAGTATTTT
V: TRBV2
D: -
J: TRBJ2-3
size: once

CDR3: CASSPPGGNRGTDTQYF
DNA: TGTGCCAGCTCACCACCGGGGGGGAACAGGGGCACAGATACGCAGTATTTT
V: TRBV18
D: -
J: TRBJ2-3
size: -

CDR3: CASSLGLRSDTQYF
DNA: TGTGCCAGCAGCCTAGGCTTAAGGTCAGATACGCAGTATTTT
V: TRBV11-2
D: -
J: TRBJ2-3
size: -

CDR3: CASSPRGEPNTGELFF
DNA: TGTGCCAGCAGTCCCCGAGGGGAACCGAACACCGGGGAGCTGTTTTTT
V: TRBV6-2/TRBV6-3
D: -
J: TRBJ2-2
size: -

CDR3: CASSSHRGWETQYF
DNA: TGTGCCAGCAGCTCACACAGGGGCTGGGAGACCCAGTACTTC
V: TRBV7-9
D: TRBD1
J: TRBJ2-5
size: -

CDR3: CAWRRVDSRYEQFF
DNA: TGTGCCTGGCGAAGGGTGGACTCGCGCTATGAGCAGTTCTTC
V: TRBV30
D: -
J: TRBJ2-1
size: -

CDR3: CASSHQTPRGLPNTEAFF
DNA: TGTGCCAGCAGCCACCAGACCCCCAGGGGGCTTCCGAACACTGAAGCTTTCTTT
V: TRBV7-9
D: TRBD1
J: TRBJ1-1
size: -

CDR3: CASSLERISSYNEQFF
DNA: TGTGCCAGCAGCTTAGAAAGGATCAGCTCCTACAATGAGCAGTTCTTC
V: TRBV7-2
D: -
J: TRBJ2-1
size: -

CDR3: CASSQESRGYGYTF
DNA: TGTGCCAGCAGCCAAGAAAGTAGGGGCTATGGCTACACCTTC
V: TRBV14
D: -
J: TRBJ1-2
size: -

CDR3: CASSLRVSSGRAVETQYF
DNA: TGTGCCAGCAGCTTGAGGGTCTCTAGCGGGAGGGCCGTGGAGACCCAGTACTTC
V: TRBV5-6
D: TRBD2
J: TRBJ2-5
size: -

CDR3: CASSYLPGQGTLYGYTF
DNA: TGTGCCAGCAGCTACCTCCCGGGACAGGGCACGCTCTATGGCTACACCTTC
V: TRBV7-9
D: TRBD1
J: TRBJ1-2
size: -

CDR3: CASSSPLSRGTVNTEAFF
DNA: TGTGCCAGCAGCTCCCCCTTGTCGCGGGGTACAGTAAACACTGAAGCTTTCTTT
V: TRBV7-9
D: -
J: TRBJ1-1
size: -

CDR3: CAISERRLAGATDTQYF
DNA: TGTGCCATCAGTGAGCGGAGACTAGCGGGGGCCACAGATACGCAGTATTTT
V: TRBV10-3
D: TRBD2
J: TRBJ2-3
size: once

CDR3: CASSQDSSGRQGFF
DNA: TGTGCCAGCAGCCAAGATTCCAGCGGCAGACAAGGTTTCTTT
V: TRBV3-1/TRBV3-2
D: -
J: TRBJ1-1
size: -

CDR3: CASSLAPGAGNTIYF
DNA: TGTGCCAGCAGCTTGGCTCCGGGGGCTGGAAACACCATATATTTT
V: TRBV5-5
D: -
J: TRBJ1-3
size: -

CDR3: CASSLGQGSTEAFF
DNA: TGTGCCAGCAGCTTGGGACAGGGTTCCACTGAAGCTTTCTTT
V: TRBV5-6
D: TRBD1
J: TRBJ1-1
size: -

CDR3: CASSPRGESYEQYF
DNA: TGTGCCAGCAGCCCCCGCGGGGAGAGCTACGAGCAGTACTTC
V: TRBV9
D: -
J: TRBJ2-7
size: -

CDR3: CASNLNPNTEAFF
DNA: TGTGCCAGCAACTTAAACCCGAACACTGAAGCTTTCTTT
V: TRBV5-6
D: -
J: TRBJ1-1
size: -

CDR3: CASSVVSGTGVNTGELFF
DNA: TGTGCCAGCAGCGTAGTTTCGGGGACAGGGGTGAACACCGGGGAGCTGTTTTTT
V: TRBV9
D: TRBD1
J: TRBJ2-2
size: -

CDR3: CASSYGLAGADTQYF
DNA: TGTGCCAGCAGCTATGGACTAGCGGGAGCCGATACGCAGTATTTT
V: TRBV13
D: TRBD2
J: TRBJ2-3
size: -

CDR3: CASSSKRGASTDTQYF
DNA: TGTGCCAGCAGTTCCAAGCGGGGGGCTAGCACAGATACGCAGTATTTT
V: TRBV5-4
D: TRBD2
J: TRBJ2-3
size: once

CDR3: CASSKATGLIQYSNQPQHF
DNA: TGTGCCAGCAGCAAAGCGACGGGGCTGATACAGTATAGCAATCAGCCCCAGCATTTT
V: TRBV21-1
D: -
J: TRBJ1-5
size: -

CDR3: CASSLAGGEGTDTQYF
DNA: TGTGCCAGCAGCTTAGCGGGGGGAGAGGGCACAGATACGCAGTATTTT
V: TRBV7-9
D: -
J: TRBJ2-3
size: -

CDR3: CATRLAGQGGNTGELFF
DNA: TGTGCCACCAGACTGGCGGGGCAGGGAGGGAACACCGGGGAGCTGTTTTTT
V: TRBV24-1
D: -
J: TRBJ2-2
size: once

CDR3: CASSQEHQRNTGELFF
DNA: TGCGCCAGCAGCCAAGAACATCAGAGGAACACCGGGGAGCTGTTTTTT
V: TRBV4-3
D: -
J: TRBJ2-2
size: few

CDR3: CASSEGLRLNIGELFF
DNA: TGTGCCAGCAGTGAAGGGCTGCGACTAAACATCGGGGAGCTGTTTTTT
V: TRBV6-1
D: -
J: TRBJ2-2
size: -

CDR3: CASSLAGLTGGREQYF
DNA: TGTGCCAGCAGTTTAGCAGGATTGACAGGGGGACGCGAGCAGTACTTC
V: TRBV28
D: TRBD1
J: TRBJ2-7
size: -

CDR3: CASSLRGIGNQPQHF
DNA: TGTGCCAGCAGTCTCAGGGGTATTGGCAATCAGCCCCAGCATTTT
V: TRBV27
D: -
J: TRBJ1-5
size: -

CDR3: CASSQRPTSGTVEQYF
DNA: TGTGCCAGCAGCCAAAGACCGACTAGCGGTACCGTCGAGCAGTACTTC
V: TRBV3-1/TRBV3-2
D: TRBD2
J: TRBJ2-7
size: -

CDR3: CASSRDREDTQYF
DNA: TGTGCCAGCAGCAGGGACAGGGAAGATACGCAGTATTTT
V: TRBV12-3/TRBV12-4
D: TRBD1
J: TRBJ2-3
size: -

CDR3: CASSWQSSYNEQFF
DNA: TGTGCCAGCAGTTGGCAGAGCTCCTACAATGAGCAGTTCTTC
V: TRBV27
D: -
J: TRBJ2-1
size: -

CDR3: CASSYTGQLILNQPQHF
DNA: TGTGCCAGCAGCTATACAGGACAGCTGATCCTCAATCAGCCCCAGCATTTT
V: TRBV7-2
D: -
J: TRBJ1-5
size: -

CDR3: CASATGTGGQYF
DNA: TGTGCTAGTGCCACAGGGACAGGGGGACAGTACTTC
V: TRBV12-5
D: TRBD1
J: TRBJ2-7
size: -

CDR3: CASSLRSRGSSYNEQFF
DNA: TGTGCCAGCAGCTTAAGGTCCCGGGGTAGCTCCTACAATGAGCAGTTCTTC
V: TRBV7-2
D: -
J: TRBJ2-1
size: -

CDR3: CASSLRTGGNEQYF
DNA: TGTGCCAGCAGCCTCAGGACAGGGGGCAACGAGCAGTACTTC
V: TRBV3-1/TRBV3-2
D: TRBD1
J: TRBJ2-7
size: -

CDR3: CASSRPQNTEAFF
DNA: TGTGCCAGCAGTCGCCCACAGAACACTGAAGCTTTCTTT
V: TRBV6-2/TRBV6-3
D: -
J: TRBJ1-1
size: -

CDR3: CASSEGQPDTQYF
DNA: TGTGCCAGCAGTGAGGGACAGCCAGATACGCAGTATTTT
V: TRBV6-1
D: TRBD1
J: TRBJ2-3
size: -

CDR3: CASSLGGLATGDTQYF
DNA: TGTGCCAGCAGTTTGGGGGGACTAGCGACGGGAGATACGCAGTATTTT
V: TRBV27
D: TRBD2
J: TRBJ2-3
size: -

CDR3: CASSSIPLTGDYEQYF
DNA: TGTGCCAGCAGTTCCATCCCTTTAACAGGGGACTACGAGCAGTACTTC
V: TRBV27
D: TRBD1
J: TRBJ2-7
size: once

CDR3: CASSEAVVGGRGSPLHF
DNA: TGTGCCAGCAGTGAAGCGGTCGTAGGGGGCCGGGGTTCACCCCTCCACTTT
V: TRBV2
D: TRBD1
J: TRBJ1-6
size: few

CDR3: CASSPSSGESSYNEQFF
DNA: TGTGCCAGCAGCCCGTCTAGCGGGGAGAGCTCCTACAATGAGCAGTTCTTC
V: TRBV7-3
D: TRBD2
J: TRBJ2-1
size: -

CDR3: CSAGALTGPGNTIYF
DNA: TGCAGCGCCGGAGCTTTGACAGGACCTGGAAACACCATATATTTT
V: TRBV29-1
D: -
J: TRBJ1-3
size: -

CDR3: CASSVTGMNTGELFF
DNA: TGTGCCAGCAGCGTAACAGGGATGAACACCGGGGAGCTGTTTTTT
V: TRBV9
D: -
J: TRBJ2-2
size: -

CDR3: CASSRDAFRAFF
DNA: TGTGCCAGCAGTAGGGACGCATTTAGAGCTTTCTTT
V: TRBV6-2/TRBV6-3
D: -
J: TRBJ1-1
size: -

CDR3: CASSLGPGEGDNEQFF
DNA: TGTGCCAGCAGCTTAGGTCCGGGGGAGGGGGACAATGAGCAGTTCTTC
V: TRBV7-2
D: -
J: TRBJ2-1
size: -

CDR3: CASSQDRTGTYNSPLHF
DNA: TGCGCCAGCAGCCAAGATCGTACTGGGACCTATAATTCACCCCTCCACTTT
V: TRBV4-1
D: -
J: TRBJ1-6
size: -

CDR3: CASSVNRMGYTF
DNA: TGTGCCAGCAGCGTAAACCGGATGGGCTACACCTTC
V: TRBV9
D: -
J: TRBJ1-2
size: -

CDR3: CASSHGQGDYDEQYF
DNA: TGCGCCAGCAGCCACGGACAGGGGGATTACGACGAGCAGTACTTC
V: TRBV5-1
D: TRBD1
J: TRBJ2-7
size: -